The 28 T cell receptor beta chains in this list originate from one sample, sequenced in a study of blood T cell repertoires in COVID-19. TCRdb keeps only in-frame clones here, not all; method: immunoSEQ multiplex PCR. Altogether 200,000 to 250,000 clones are present, about 91% being singletons, with the ten largest covering 1.5%. The sequencing input was peripheral blood. Source of these receptors: a man younger than 30 with active or convalescent COVID-19.

In its sample, this clone was seen a few times. This chain joins TRBV2 and TRBJ2-7; possibly TRBD1 for D (5 bases). V was cut by 7 bases and J by 0 bases, with 7 bases left in between. Germline lookup yields CDR1 SNHLY and CDR2 FYNNEI. This CDR3 is built from 12 residues. The CDR3 bases are TGTGCCAGCAAAAGGGGCTCCTACGAGCAGTACTTC. Translating gives CASKRGSYEQYF.

This clone was observed a few times. This chain links TRBV11-2 with TRBJ1-3, with no clear D. Germline CDR1 and CDR2: SGHAT and FQNNGV. The CDR3 covers 15 residues. The V end lost 1 base, the J end lost 0 bases, and 7 bases lay between the germline ends. The DNA for the CDR3 is TGTGCCAGCAGCTTAGCACAGAACTCTGGAAACACCATATATTTT. It yields the protein CASSLAQNSGNTIYF.

The V gene is TRBV25-1, the J gene TRBJ1-4; 8 bases line up with TRBD1. V trimming: 4 bases; J trimming: 4 bases; junction bases outside the gene matches: 2. The germline CDR1 and CDR2 sequences are MGHDK and SYGVNS. The CDR3 extends over 14 amino acids. The CDR3 DNA is TGTGCCAGCAGTGCAGGGGGCGTTAATGAAAAACTGTTTTTT. Protein: CASSAGGVNEKLFF.

The chain uses TRBV9 and TRBJ2-7, with TRBD1 identical over 7 bases. The CDR3 covers 15 residues. The germline V gene encodes CDR1 SGDLS and CDR2 YYNGEE. The ends lost 0 bases at V and 3 bases at J; junction bases unmatched: 6. CDR3 sequence: CASSVGQGLIYEQYF. The CDR3 region has the DNA TGTGCCAGCAGCGTAGGACAGGGCCTCATCTACGAGCAGTACTTC.

This clone has only a few counts. V and J are TRBV29-1 and TRBJ1-1; 7 bases map to TRBD1. The germline V gene encodes CDR1 SQVTM and CDR2 ANQGSEA. The junction had 6 bases not matched to a gene; V was cut back by 3 bases and J by 5 bases. The CDR3 runs 13 residues. The CDR3 region is CSVEPGGWTEAFF. CDR3 in DNA: TGCAGCGTTGAGCCAGGGGGTTGGACTGAAGCTTTCTTT.

This chain joins TRBV6-2 or TRBV6-3 and TRBJ2-5; possibly TRBD2 for D (5 bases). Germline CDR1 is MNHEY and CDR2 is SVGEGT. There are 15 residues in the CDR3. Trimming left V 0 bases short and J 6 bases short, with 14 bases between. The CDR3 region is CASSYSSGLGKTQYF. CDR3 nucleotide sequence: TGTGCCAGCAGTTACTCATCGGGATTGGGGAAGACCCAGTACTTC.

This clone showed up just once. The genes are TRBV24-1 and TRBJ1-1; D is possibly TRBD1 (6 bases). V was pared by 4 bases and J by 1 base, with 15 bases between. Germline CDR1 is KGHDR and CDR2 is SFDVKD. CDR3 length: 16 residues. The CDR3 here is CATSDHPQGENTEAFF. CDR3 nucleotide sequence: TGTGCCACCAGTGACCACCCACAGGGCGAGAACACTGAAGCTTTCTTT.

This rearrangement joins TRBV19 to TRBJ1-2; D remains unclear. Germline values: CDR1 LNHDA, CDR2 SQIVND (reference sequence). CDR3 length equals 15 residues. V shed 3 bases and J shed 1 base, with 12 bases lying between them. Written as DNA, the CDR3 is TGTGCCAGTAGTATTGATCCAACCTATAACTATGGCTACACCTTC. It specifies CASSIDPTYNYGYTF.

The V and J genes are TRBV19 and TRBJ1-6; D possibly corresponds to TRBD1 (6 bases). CDR3 size: 13 residues. From germline, CDR1 is LNHDA and CDR2 SQIVND (reference sequence). V was trimmed by 8 bases and J by 7 bases, leaving 12 bases between them. The CDR3 DNA sequence: TGTGCCAGTTCTCCCCAGGGGAATTCACCCCTCCACTTT. Its translation: CASSPQGNSPLHF.

The rearrangement joins TRBV2 to TRBJ1-1; possible D gene TRBD1, 5 bases. Between the trimmed V and J ends, which lost 8 bases and 2 bases, there was a span of 15 bases. Per the germline V gene, CDR1 is SNHLY and CDR2 is FYNNEI. The CDR3 is made up of 14 amino acids. CDR3 sequence: CASGGAGKNTEAFF. The CDR3 bases are TGTGCCAGCGGAGGGGCAGGGAAAAACACTGAAGCTTTCTTT.

Here the CDR3 reads CASSLGAGTSLSGQFF. In DNA, the CDR3 is TGTGCCAGCAGCTTGGGGGCCGGGACTAGTCTGAGTGGGCAGTTCTTC. The J gene is TRBJ2-1, the V gene TRBV7-9, with TRBD2 matching 8 bases. Germline values: CDR1 SEHNR, CDR2 FQNEAQ (reference sequence). This CDR3 spans 16 amino acids. J was trimmed by 12 bases and V by 3 bases; bases with no gene match: 16.

The genes are TRBV7-9 and TRBJ2-5; 13 bases map to TRBD2. Losses at the gene ends were 11 bases for V and 5 bases for J; bases not matched to a gene: 11. The CDR3 has 15 amino acids. Germline CDR1 reads SEHNR; CDR2 reads FQNEAQ (reference sequence). CDR3 sequence reads: CAGGRLAGGRETQYF. In DNA form, the CDR3 reads TGTGCCGGGGGAAGACTAGCGGGAGGCAGGGAGACCCAGTACTTC.

V and J are TRBV3-1 (or the pseudogene TRBV3-2) and TRBJ1-2; D is ambiguous. The CDR3 contains 11 residues. Germline loops: CDR1 LGHDT, CDR2 YNNKEL (reference sequence). V lost 0 bases and J 8 bases, leaving 4 bases between the germline ends. Here the CDR3 DNA reads TGTGCCAGCAGCCAAGATCTGGGCTACACCTTC. This gives the protein CASSQDLGYTF.

This chain links TRBV10-3 with TRBJ1-2; TRBD1 is a possible D gene (5 bases). Germline V gene lookup returns CDR1 ENHRY and CDR2 SYGVKD. This CDR3 has 13 amino acids. Trimming removed 7 bases from V and 7 bases from J, with 16 bases in between. CDR3 sequence reads: CAITPGLPLGYTF. CDR3 nucleotide sequence: TGTGCCATCACCCCGGGACTGCCCCTTGGCTACACCTTC.

The DNA of the CDR3 is TGTGCCAGCGGCCAGACAGGGACTAATGAGCAGTTCTTC. Protein: CASGQTGTNEQFF. This sequence joins TRBV27 and TRBJ2-1, with D maybe TRBD1 (7 bases). This CDR3 comprises 13 residues. Germline V lookup: CDR1 MNHEY, CDR2 SMNVEV (reference sequence). Deletions cut 8 bases from V and 7 bases from J, with 15 bases between.

The chain joins TRBV27 to TRBJ2-5, with D possibly matching TRBD2 (6 bases). The CDR3 is 15 residues long. Trimming left V 2 bases short and J 4 bases short, with 14 bases between. CDR1 and CDR2 (germline): MNHEY, SMNVEV (reference sequence). The chain's CDR3 is CASSLLAGKVETQYF. The CDR3, as DNA: TGTGCCAGCAGTTTACTGGCGGGGAAAGTAGAGACCCAGTACTTC.

The genes are TRBV28 and TRBJ2-3; D not certain. Germline CDR1 is MDHEN and CDR2 is SYDVKM. The CDR3 is made up of 15 amino acids. Trimming stripped 7 bases from V and 3 bases from J, with 17 bases between. CDR3 in DNA: TGTGCCAGCATCTCGAGTGGGCAGGAAACAGATACGCAGTATTTT. Its protein product is CASISSGQETDTQYF.

This chain links TRBV28 with TRBJ1-5; a possible D gene is TRBD1 (5 bases). The CDR3 covers 14 residues. The germline V gene encodes CDR1 MDHEN and CDR2 SYDVKM. Trimming removed 7 bases from V and 2 bases from J, with 12 bases in between. DNA of the CDR3: TGTGCCAGCACTCAGGGCATTGGCAATCAGCCCCAGCATTTT. This gives the protein CASTQGIGNQPQHF.

The rearrangement joins TRBV7-6 to TRBJ1-6; 7 nucleotides match TRBD1. Germline loops: CDR1 SGHVS, CDR2 FNYEAQ. J was trimmed by 5 bases and V by 3 bases; bases with no gene match: 4. The CDR3 covers 15 residues. This chain's CDR3 is CASSFSQGDNSPLHF. The CDR3 DNA follows: TGTGCCAGCAGCTTTTCCCAGGGGGATAATTCACCCCTCCACTTT.

The chain couples TRBV30 to TRBJ1-2, with 9 bases matching TRBD1. V was clipped by 4 bases and J by 2 bases; unmatched bases: 5. The CDR3 is 14 amino acids. Germline-derived CDR1 and CDR2 are GTSNPN and SVGIG (reference sequence). CDR3 sequence (DNA): TGTGCCTGGACTCTACAGGGGGCAAACTATGGCTACACCTTC. Translated: CAWTLQGANYGYTF.

This chain links TRBV29-1 with TRBJ2-3; D is possibly TRBD2 (5 bases). V was shortened by 8 bases and J by 2 bases, with 14 bases between the two germline ends. The CDR3 runs to 13 residues. From germline, CDR1 is SQVTM and CDR2 ANQGSEA. The CDR3 DNA is TGCAGCACCGGAGGATTGGACACAGATACGCAGTATTTT. As protein: CSTGGLDTDTQYF.

V is TRBV30 and J is TRBJ2-1; 8 nucleotides agree with TRBD1. Trimming removed 5 bases from V and 4 bases from J; junction bases left unmatched: 7. The germline gives CDR1 GTSNPN, CDR2 SVGIG (reference sequence). The CDR3 consists of 14 residues. CDR3 region: CAWAWTGKYNEQFF. The DNA of the CDR3 is TGTGCCTGGGCCTGGACAGGGAAGTACAATGAGCAGTTCTTC.

V and J are TRBV30 and TRBJ1-3, with D perhaps matching TRBD1 (6 bases). This CDR3 contains 14 residues. Deletions cut 4 bases from V and 0 bases from J, with 10 bases between. CDR1 and CDR2 from the germline V gene are GTSNPN and SVGIG (reference sequence). The CDR3 here is CAWTPDSSGNTIYF. The CDR3 nucleotides are TGTGCCTGGACCCCGGACAGCTCTGGAAACACCATATATTTT. Full variable domain (missing parts from reference TRBV30 and TRBJ1-3): SQTIHQWPATLVQPVGSPLSLECTVEGTSNPNLYWYRQAAGRGLQLLFYSVGIGQISSEVPQNLSASRPQDRQFILSSKKLLLSDSGFYLCAWTPDSSGNTIYFGEGSWLTVV.

This clone was seen only once. This chain uses TRBV7-2 with TRBJ2-3; 8 bases map to TRBD2. In germline, CDR1 is SGHTA, CDR2 FQGNSA. The CDR3 is 15 residues long. V lost 3 bases to trimming and J lost 4 bases; unmatched junction nucleotides: 6. The CDR3: CASSLTGGASDTQYF. The CDR3 coding sequence is TGTGCCAGCAGCTTGACGGGAGGGGCGTCAGATACGCAGTATTTT.

V usage is TRBV28 and J usage is TRBJ1-2; possibly TRBD1 for D (6 bases). The CDR3 runs to 14 residues. CDR1 and CDR2 from the germline V gene are MDHEN and SYDVKM. V was clipped by 1 base and J by 4 bases, with 10 bases between them. CDR3 amino acids: CASSLLAGAYGYTF. For the CDR3, the DNA is TGTGCCAGCAGTTTATTGGCAGGGGCCTATGGCTACACCTTC.

The genes are TRBV10-3 and TRBJ2-3; 8 bases match TRBD2. In germline, CDR1 is ENHRY, CDR2 SYGVKD. V gave up 4 bases and J gave up 6 bases; unmatched junction bases: 12. There are 16 residues in the CDR3. The CDR3 sequence: CAISAGLAVTSDTQYF. In nucleotides, the CDR3 is TGTGCCATCAGTGCTGGACTAGCTGTGACGTCCGATACGCAGTATTTT.

The rearrangement uses TRBV29-1 and TRBJ1-2; tentatively, D is TRBD1 (5 bases). Trimming stripped 3 bases from V and 7 bases from J, with 9 bases between. The CDR3 has 11 amino acids. Germline CDR1 and CDR2: SQVTM and ANQGSEA. CDR3 region: CSVEEGSGYTF. In nucleotides, the CDR3 is TGCAGCGTTGAGGAGGGGAGTGGCTACACCTTC. Using reference TRBV29-1 and TRBJ1-2 for the parts outside the CDR3, the full variable domain is SAVISQKPSRDICQRGTSLTIQCQVDSQVTMMFWYRQQPGQSLTLIATANQGSEATYESGFVIDKFPISRPNLTFSTLTVSNMSPEDSSIYLCSVEEGSGYTFGSGTRLTVV.

This clone was recorded a few times. The chain combines TRBV5-3 with TRBJ1-5; the match to TRBD1 covers 7 bases. Being an ORF, TRBV5-3 has a function that is uncertain. Germline trimming cut 1 base from V and 0 bases from J; bases unmatched to any gene: 7. This CDR3 has 17 residues. This chain's CDR3 is CARSLSGQDVSNQPQHF. The CDR3 DNA is TGTGCCAGAAGCTTGTCAGGACAGGACGTTAGCAATCAGCCCCAGCATTTT.